These T cell receptor beta chains were read from a single sample in a study of blood T cell repertoires in COVID-19. Libraries were prepared by immunoSEQ multiplex PCR; TCRdb keeps only in-frame clonotypes and omits some of them. This table has 130,000 to 150,000 clones, roughly 82% appearing once. Sequenced: peripheral blood. The receptors were sampled from a human donor with acute or convalescent COVID-19. The donor label of this sample is uncertain. Both conserved end residues are trimmed from each CDR3. Each record gives: V gene, CDR3 length, J gene, CDR3 protein.

v_call: TRBV6-6; cdr3_length: 12; j_call: TRBJ2-7; cdr3_aa: ASKGGQSSYEQY
v_call: TRBV4-2; cdr3_length: 13; j_call: TRBJ1-1; cdr3_aa: ASSQTGGADTEAF
v_call: TRBV11-2; cdr3_length: 12; j_call: TRBJ1-3; cdr3_aa: ASSLNRAGNTIY
v_call: TRBV12-3/TRBV12-4; cdr3_length: 11; j_call: TRBJ1-1; cdr3_aa: ASSPTGTTEAF
v_call: TRBV10-3; cdr3_length: 12; j_call: TRBJ1-6; cdr3_aa: AISEGQGYSPLH
v_call: TRBV20-1; cdr3_length: 10; j_call: TRBJ1-5; cdr3_aa: SASLGAQPQH
v_call: TRBV27; cdr3_length: 12; j_call: TRBJ1-5; cdr3_aa: ASSPGTMGQPQH
v_call: TRBV20-1; cdr3_length: 10; j_call: TRBJ2-1; cdr3_aa: SASEEVNEQF
v_call: TRBV7-2; cdr3_length: 13; j_call: TRBJ2-5; cdr3_aa: ASRYLLAGVETQY
v_call: TRBV18; cdr3_length: 13; j_call: TRBJ1-3; cdr3_aa: ASSPREGGGNTIY
v_call: TRBV7-8; cdr3_length: 13; j_call: TRBJ1-1; cdr3_aa: ASNEVGGADTEAF
v_call: TRBV5-1; cdr3_length: 11; j_call: TRBJ1-2; cdr3_aa: ASSRGQGEGYT
v_call: TRBV3-1/TRBV3-2; cdr3_length: 11; j_call: TRBJ2-3; cdr3_aa: ASSQGERGTQY
v_call: TRBV6-1; cdr3_length: 14; j_call: TRBJ1-6; cdr3_aa: ASSEPEGAGRAPLH
v_call: TRBV7-2; cdr3_length: 12; j_call: TRBJ2-7; cdr3_aa: ASSFAGASYEQY
v_call: TRBV19; cdr3_length: 13; j_call: TRBJ1-2; cdr3_aa: ASSTRTGMDYGYT
v_call: TRBV2; cdr3_length: 12; j_call: TRBJ1-5; cdr3_aa: ASSKQGPNQPQH
v_call: TRBV6-5; cdr3_length: 11; j_call: TRBJ1-1; cdr3_aa: ASRRQGGTEAF
v_call: TRBV29-1; cdr3_length: 9; j_call: TRBJ2-1; cdr3_aa: SVDNYNEQF
v_call: TRBV6-4; cdr3_length: 13; j_call: TRBJ2-2; cdr3_aa: ASSRGQVNTGELF
v_call: TRBV19; cdr3_length: 14; j_call: TRBJ2-2; cdr3_aa: ASSPQAGGPPGELF
v_call: TRBV10-1; cdr3_length: 14; j_call: TRBJ1-2; cdr3_aa: ASSEGTGALRYGYT
v_call: TRBV18; cdr3_length: 10; j_call: TRBJ2-7; cdr3_aa: ASSPPSYEQY
v_call: TRBV4-2; cdr3_length: 14; j_call: TRBJ2-3; cdr3_aa: ASSSSGGPVTDTQY
v_call: TRBV5-1; cdr3_length: 15; j_call: TRBJ2-1; cdr3_aa: ASSWNVGLGGYNEQF
v_call: TRBV5-1; cdr3_length: 15; j_call: TRBJ2-2; cdr3_aa: ASSQSSTGGIAGELF
v_call: TRBV5-1; cdr3_length: 12; j_call: TRBJ1-6; cdr3_aa: ASSSGQGISPLH
v_call: TRBV3-1/TRBV3-2; cdr3_length: 13; j_call: TRBJ1-3; cdr3_aa: ASSQERRWGNTIY
v_call: TRBV9; cdr3_length: 13; j_call: TRBJ1-1; cdr3_aa: ASSATGGQNTEAF
v_call: TRBV7-8; cdr3_length: 14; j_call: TRBJ1-5; cdr3_aa: ASSLRTGLSNQPQH
v_call: TRBV18; cdr3_length: 19; j_call: TRBJ2-4; cdr3_aa: ASSPSSVGLAGGPAKNIQY
v_call: TRBV7-6; cdr3_length: 13; j_call: TRBJ2-7; cdr3_aa: ASSRASGGSYEQY
v_call: TRBV27; cdr3_length: 12; j_call: TRBJ1-2; cdr3_aa: ASSPDRASYGYT
v_call: TRBV9; cdr3_length: 11; j_call: TRBJ1-1; cdr3_aa: ASSQGQNTEAF
v_call: TRBV3-1/TRBV3-2; cdr3_length: 14; j_call: TRBJ2-1; cdr3_aa: ASSQAGTGGIDEQF
v_call: TRBV4-2; cdr3_length: 14; j_call: TRBJ2-5; cdr3_aa: ASSQPGLAAQETQY
v_call: TRBV21-1; cdr3_length: 12; j_call: TRBJ2-2; cdr3_aa: ASPGDWNTGELF
v_call: TRBV2; cdr3_length: 11; j_call: TRBJ1-5; cdr3_aa: ASTLADYQPQH
v_call: TRBV25-1; cdr3_length: 13; j_call: TRBJ1-1; cdr3_aa: ASSGNNPAGTEAF
v_call: TRBV4-1; cdr3_length: 16; j_call: TRBJ2-6; cdr3_aa: ASSQDLGGSSGANVLT
v_call: TRBV5-1; cdr3_length: 14; j_call: TRBJ2-1; cdr3_aa: ASSLGEGQVYNEQF
v_call: TRBV19; cdr3_length: 14; j_call: TRBJ1-5; cdr3_aa: ASSTQTGVNDQPQH
v_call: TRBV19; cdr3_length: 13; j_call: TRBJ1-5; cdr3_aa: ASSPWDIGNQPQH
v_call: TRBV11-2; cdr3_length: 10; j_call: TRBJ1-1; cdr3_aa: ASGLSNTEAF
v_call: TRBV5-6; cdr3_length: 13; j_call: TRBJ1-1; cdr3_aa: ASSLVVKGDTEAF
v_call: TRBV4-2; cdr3_length: 11; j_call: TRBJ1-5; cdr3_aa: ASSQDLSQPQH
v_call: TRBV6-2/TRBV6-3; cdr3_length: 16; j_call: TRBJ2-7; cdr3_aa: ASSSPRSASGGTYEQY
v_call: TRBV6-6; cdr3_length: 13; j_call: TRBJ2-7; cdr3_aa: ASSAGQGRADEQY
v_call: TRBV5-1; cdr3_length: 12; j_call: TRBJ1-1; cdr3_aa: ASSLQGMNTEAF
v_call: TRBV12-3/TRBV12-4; cdr3_length: 11; j_call: TRBJ1-1; cdr3_aa: ASSSGVNTEAF
v_call: TRBV5-1; cdr3_length: 13; j_call: TRBJ1-4; cdr3_aa: ASTERGTTNEKLF
v_call: TRBV19; cdr3_length: 12; j_call: TRBJ1-1; cdr3_aa: ASTHRQGATEAF